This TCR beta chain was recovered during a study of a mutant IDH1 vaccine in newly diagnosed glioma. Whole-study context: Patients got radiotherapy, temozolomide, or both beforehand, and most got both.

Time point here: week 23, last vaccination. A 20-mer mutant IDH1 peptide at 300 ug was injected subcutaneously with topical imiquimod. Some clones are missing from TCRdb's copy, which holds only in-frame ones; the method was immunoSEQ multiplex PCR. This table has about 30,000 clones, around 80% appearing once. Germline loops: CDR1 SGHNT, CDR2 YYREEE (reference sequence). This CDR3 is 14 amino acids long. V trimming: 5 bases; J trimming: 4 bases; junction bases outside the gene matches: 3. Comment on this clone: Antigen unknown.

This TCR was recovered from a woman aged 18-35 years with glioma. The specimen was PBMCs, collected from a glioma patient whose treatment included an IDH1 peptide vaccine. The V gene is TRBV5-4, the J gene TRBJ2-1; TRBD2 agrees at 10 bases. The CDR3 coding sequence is TGTGCCAGCAGGGGGACTAGCGAATACAATGAGCAGTTCTTC. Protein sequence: CASRGTSEYNEQFF.